This T cell receptor (beta chain) was profiled in a study of cytomegalovirus exposure and HLA in healthy donors. Study findings and constraints: TCR beta chain V- and J-gene trimming was linked, in a later analysis, to a missense variant in DCLRE1C.

As regards this clone: As yet, its antigen is unknown.

This CDR3 region has 16 residues. From germline, CDR1 is ENHRY and CDR2 SYGVKD. Trimming removed 0 bases at V and 2 bases at J, with 11 bases between. The PCR was carried out with 60 Vbeta primers and 13 Jbeta primers. Methods used by the authors: As a later analysis found, there were 70 million to 90 million unique TCR beta chains, of which approximately 10 million were shared. Profiled with immunoSEQ multiplex PCR; TCRdb holds only in-frame clones, not every one. That table gives V, J and clone size, and the DNA gave D and trimming. The sample has about 96,000 clones, 60% to 75% seen once. This receptor was taken from a female donor in good health and CMV-seropositive. This sequence joins TRBV10-3 and TRBJ2-1, with a possible D match to TRBD2 (5 bases). The sequencing input was PBMCs. The CDR3 DNA sequence: TGTGCCATCAGTGAGTCACACGGGGTCACCTACAATGAGCAGTTCTTC. It translates to CAISESHGVTYNEQFF.